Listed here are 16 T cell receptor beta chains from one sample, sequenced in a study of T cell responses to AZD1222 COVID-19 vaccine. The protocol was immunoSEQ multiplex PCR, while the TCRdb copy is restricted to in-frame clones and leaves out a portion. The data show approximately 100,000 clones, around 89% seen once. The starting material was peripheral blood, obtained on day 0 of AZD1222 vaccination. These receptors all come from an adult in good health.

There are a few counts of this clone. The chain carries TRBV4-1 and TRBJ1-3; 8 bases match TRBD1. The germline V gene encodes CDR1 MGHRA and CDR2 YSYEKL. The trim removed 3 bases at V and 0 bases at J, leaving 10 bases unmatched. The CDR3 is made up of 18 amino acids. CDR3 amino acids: CASSQGLQGVGSGNTIYF. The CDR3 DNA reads TGCGCCAGCAGCCAGGGCCTACAGGGGGTGGGCTCTGGAAACACCATATATTTT.

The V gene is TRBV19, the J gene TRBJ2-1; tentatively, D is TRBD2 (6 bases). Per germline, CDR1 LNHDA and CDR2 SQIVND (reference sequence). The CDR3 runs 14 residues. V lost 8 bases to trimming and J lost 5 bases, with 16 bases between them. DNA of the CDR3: TGTGCCAGTGGTGACTTGTGGGGGGACAATGAGCAGTTCTTC. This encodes CASGDLWGDNEQFF. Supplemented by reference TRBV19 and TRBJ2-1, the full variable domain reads DGGITQSPKYLFRKEGQNVTLSCEQNLNHDAMYWYRQDPGQGLRLIYYSQIVNDFQKGDIAEGYSVSREKKESFPLTVTSAQKNPTAFYLCASGDLWGDNEQFFGPGTRLTVL.

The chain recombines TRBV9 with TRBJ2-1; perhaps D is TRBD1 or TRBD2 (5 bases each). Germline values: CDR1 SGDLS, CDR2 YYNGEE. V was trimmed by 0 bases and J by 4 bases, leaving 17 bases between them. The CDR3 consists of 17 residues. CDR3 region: CASSVEGDSPSYNEQFF. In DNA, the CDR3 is TGTGCCAGCAGCGTAGAGGGAGACAGTCCTTCTTACAATGAGCAGTTCTTC.

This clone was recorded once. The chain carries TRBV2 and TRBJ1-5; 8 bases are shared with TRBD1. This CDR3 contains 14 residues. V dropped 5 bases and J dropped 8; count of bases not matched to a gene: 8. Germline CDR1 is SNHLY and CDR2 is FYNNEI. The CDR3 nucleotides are TGTGCCAGCAGTCGACAGGGGTCTCGGGAGCCCCAGCATTTT. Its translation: CASSRQGSREPQHF.

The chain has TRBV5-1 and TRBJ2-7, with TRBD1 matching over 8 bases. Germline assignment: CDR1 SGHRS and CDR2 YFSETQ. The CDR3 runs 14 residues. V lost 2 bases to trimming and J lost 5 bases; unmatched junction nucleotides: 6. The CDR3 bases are TGCGCCAGCAGCTTTTGGACAGGGAAAGACGAGCAGTACTTC. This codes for CASSFWTGKDEQYF.

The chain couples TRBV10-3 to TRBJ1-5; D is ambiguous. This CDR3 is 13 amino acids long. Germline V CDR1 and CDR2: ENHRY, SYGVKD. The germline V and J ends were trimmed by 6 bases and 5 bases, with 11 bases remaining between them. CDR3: CAISEGIDQPQHF. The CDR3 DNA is TGTGCCATCAGCGAAGGGATTGATCAGCCCCAGCATTTT.

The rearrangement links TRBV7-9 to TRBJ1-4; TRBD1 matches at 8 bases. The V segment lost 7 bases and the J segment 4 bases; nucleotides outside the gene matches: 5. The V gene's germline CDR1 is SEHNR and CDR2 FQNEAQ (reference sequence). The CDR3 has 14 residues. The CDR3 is CASTRTGINEKLFF. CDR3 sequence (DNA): TGTGCCAGCACCAGGACAGGGATTAATGAAAAACTGTTTTTT.

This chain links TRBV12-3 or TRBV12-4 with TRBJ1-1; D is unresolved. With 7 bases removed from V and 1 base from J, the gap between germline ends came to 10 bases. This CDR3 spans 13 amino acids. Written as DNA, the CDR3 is TGTGCCAGCACCACCGGACGGAACACTGAAGCTTTCTTT. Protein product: CASTTGRNTEAFF.

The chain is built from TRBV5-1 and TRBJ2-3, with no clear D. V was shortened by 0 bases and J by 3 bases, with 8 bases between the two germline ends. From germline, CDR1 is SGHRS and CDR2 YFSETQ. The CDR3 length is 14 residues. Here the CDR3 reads CASSLGGFTDTQYF. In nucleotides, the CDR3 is TGCGCCAGCAGCTTGGGCGGCTTTACAGATACGCAGTATTTT.

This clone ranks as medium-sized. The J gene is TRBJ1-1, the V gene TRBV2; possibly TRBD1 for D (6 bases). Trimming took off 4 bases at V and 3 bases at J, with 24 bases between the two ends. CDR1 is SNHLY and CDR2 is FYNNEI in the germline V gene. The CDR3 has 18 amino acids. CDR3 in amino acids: CASSALIITGTEHTEAFF. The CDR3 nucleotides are TGTGCCAGCAGTGCACTCATAATTACAGGGACCGAACACACTGAAGCTTTCTTT.

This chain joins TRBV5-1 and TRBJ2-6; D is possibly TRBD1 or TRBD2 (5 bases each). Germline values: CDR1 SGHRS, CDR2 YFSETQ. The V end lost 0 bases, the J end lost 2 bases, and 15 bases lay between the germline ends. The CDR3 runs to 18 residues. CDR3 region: CASSLEGTGLTGANVLTF. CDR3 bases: TGCGCCAGCAGCTTGGAAGGGACGGGCCTTACTGGGGCCAACGTCCTGACTTTC.

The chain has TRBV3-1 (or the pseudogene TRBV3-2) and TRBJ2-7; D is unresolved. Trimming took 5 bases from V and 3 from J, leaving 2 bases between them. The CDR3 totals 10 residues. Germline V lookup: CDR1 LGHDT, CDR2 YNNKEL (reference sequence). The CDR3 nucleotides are TGTGCCAGCAGCGGCTACGAGCAGTACTTC. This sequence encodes CASSGYEQYF.

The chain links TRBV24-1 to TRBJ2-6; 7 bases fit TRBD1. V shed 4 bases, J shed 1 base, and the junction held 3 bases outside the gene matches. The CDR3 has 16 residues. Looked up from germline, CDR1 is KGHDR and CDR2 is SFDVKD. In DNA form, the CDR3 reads TGTGCCACCAGTGACGTGACAGGGTCTGGGGCCAACGTCCTGACTTTC. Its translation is CATSDVTGSGANVLTF.

The CDR3 loop is CASSYSRRTVPGKTNEKLFF. DNA for the CDR3: TGTGCCAGCAGTTACTCGAGACGGACAGTCCCGGGCAAAACTAATGAAAAACTGTTTTTT. J is TRBJ1-4 and V is TRBV6-2 or TRBV6-3; TRBD1 is a possible D gene (6 bases). The CDR3 is 20 residues long. Germline lookup yields CDR1 MNHEY and CDR2 SVGEGT. Trimming removed 0 bases from V and 1 base from J, with 21 bases in between.

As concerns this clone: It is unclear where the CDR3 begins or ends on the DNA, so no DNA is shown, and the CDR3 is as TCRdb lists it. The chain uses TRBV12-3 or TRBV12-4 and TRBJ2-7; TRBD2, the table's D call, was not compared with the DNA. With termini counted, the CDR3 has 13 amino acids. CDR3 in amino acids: CASSTSGAYEQYF.

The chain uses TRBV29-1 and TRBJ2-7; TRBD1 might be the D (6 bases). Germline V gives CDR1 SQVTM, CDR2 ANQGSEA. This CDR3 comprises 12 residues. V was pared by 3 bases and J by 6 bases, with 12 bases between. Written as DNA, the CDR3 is TGCAGCGTTGAGATCCGGACAGCCGAGCAGTACTTC. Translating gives CSVEIRTAEQYF.